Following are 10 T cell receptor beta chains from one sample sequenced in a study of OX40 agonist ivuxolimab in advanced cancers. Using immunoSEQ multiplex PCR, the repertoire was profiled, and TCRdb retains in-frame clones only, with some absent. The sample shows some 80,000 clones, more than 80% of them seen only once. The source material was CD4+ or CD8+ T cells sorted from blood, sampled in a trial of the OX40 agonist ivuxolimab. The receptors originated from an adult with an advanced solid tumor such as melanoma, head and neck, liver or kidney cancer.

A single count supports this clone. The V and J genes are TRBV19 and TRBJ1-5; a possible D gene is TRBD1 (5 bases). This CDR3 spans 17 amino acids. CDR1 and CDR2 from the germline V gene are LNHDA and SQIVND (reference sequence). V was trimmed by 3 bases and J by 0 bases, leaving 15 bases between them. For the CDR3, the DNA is TGTGCCAGTAGTATTGTCAGGGCGGATTATAGCAATCAGCCCCAGCATTTT. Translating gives CASSIVRADYSNQPQHF.

Here the CDR3 reads CSVERLGLGELFF. The CDR3 DNA is TGCAGCGTTGAACGGCTAGGTCTCGGGGAGCTGTTTTTT. The chain has TRBV29-1 and TRBJ2-2; D not certain. The CDR3 has 13 amino acids. Germline loops: CDR1 SQVTM, CDR2 ANQGSEA. The ends were cut back, 2 bases at V and 7 bases at J, with 11 bases in the middle.

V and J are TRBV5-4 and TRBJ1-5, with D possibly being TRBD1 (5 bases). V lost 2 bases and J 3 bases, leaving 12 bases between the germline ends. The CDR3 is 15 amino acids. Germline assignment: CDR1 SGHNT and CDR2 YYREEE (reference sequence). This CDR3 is CASSLMGGDNQPQHF. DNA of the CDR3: TGTGCCAGCAGCTTAATGGGGGGAGACAATCAGCCCCAGCATTTT.

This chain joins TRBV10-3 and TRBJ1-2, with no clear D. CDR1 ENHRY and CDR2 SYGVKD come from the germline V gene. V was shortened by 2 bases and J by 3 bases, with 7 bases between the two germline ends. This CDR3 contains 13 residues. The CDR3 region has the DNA TGTGCCATCAGTGAGGGGGAGGACTATGGCTACACCTTC. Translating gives CAISEGEDYGYTF.

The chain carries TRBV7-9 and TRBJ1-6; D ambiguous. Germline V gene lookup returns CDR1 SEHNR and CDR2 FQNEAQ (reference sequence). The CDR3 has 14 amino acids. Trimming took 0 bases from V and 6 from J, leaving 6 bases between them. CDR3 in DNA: TGTGCCAGCAGCTTAGCTTCATCTAATTCACCCCTCCACTTT. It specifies CASSLASSNSPLHF.

The CDR3, as DNA: TGTGCCAGCAGCACCACCCGGGATAGATGGGCTTTCTTT. Encoded protein: CASSTTRDRWAFF. This chain joins TRBV7-2 and TRBJ1-1; D is undetermined. CDR3 length: 13 residues. V dropped 5 bases and J dropped 11 bases, with 18 bases sitting between them. Germline V CDR1 and CDR2: SGHTA, FQGNSA.

The CDR3 protein is CASSRSGTWDYGYTF. Here the CDR3 DNA reads TGCGCCAGCAGCCGCTCCGGGACATGGGATTATGGCTACACCTTC. V and J are TRBV5-1 and TRBJ1-2, with D maybe TRBD1 (6 bases). The V end was cut by 4 bases, the J end by 5 bases, with 18 bases between. Germline assignment: CDR1 SGHRS and CDR2 YFSETQ. The CDR3 spans 15 residues.

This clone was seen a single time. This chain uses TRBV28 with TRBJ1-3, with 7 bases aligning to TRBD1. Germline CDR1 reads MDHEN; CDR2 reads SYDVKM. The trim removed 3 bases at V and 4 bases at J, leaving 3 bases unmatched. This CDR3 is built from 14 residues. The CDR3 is CASSFTGAGNTIYF. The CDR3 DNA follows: TGTGCCAGCAGTTTTACAGGGGCAGGAAACACCATATATTTT. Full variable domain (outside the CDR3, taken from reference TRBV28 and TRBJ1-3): DVKVTQSSRYLVKRTGEKVFLECVQDMDHENMFWYRQDPGLGLRLIYFSYDVKMKEKGDIPEGYSVSREKKERFSLILESASTNQTSMYLCASSFTGAGNTIYFGEGSWLTVV.

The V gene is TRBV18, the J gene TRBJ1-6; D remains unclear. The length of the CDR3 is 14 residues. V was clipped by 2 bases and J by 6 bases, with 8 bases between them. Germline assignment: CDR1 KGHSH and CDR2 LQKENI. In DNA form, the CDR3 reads TGTGCCAGCTCACCAGGGCAACCTAATTCACCCCTCCACTTT. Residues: CASSPGQPNSPLHF. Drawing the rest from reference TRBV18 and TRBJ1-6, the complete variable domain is NAGVMQNPRHLVRRRGQEARLRCSPMKGHSHVYWYRQLPEEGLKFMVYLQKENIIDESGMPKERFSAEFPKEGPSILRIQQVVRGDSAAYFCASSPGQPNSPLHFGNGTRLTVT.

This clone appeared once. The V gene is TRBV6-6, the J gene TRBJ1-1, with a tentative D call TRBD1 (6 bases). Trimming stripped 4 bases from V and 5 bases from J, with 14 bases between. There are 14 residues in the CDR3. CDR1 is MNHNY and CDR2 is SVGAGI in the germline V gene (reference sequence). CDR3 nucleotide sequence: TGTGCCAGCAGTTCGGCCGCAGGGGAAACTGAAGCTTTCTTT. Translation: CASSSAAGETEAFF.